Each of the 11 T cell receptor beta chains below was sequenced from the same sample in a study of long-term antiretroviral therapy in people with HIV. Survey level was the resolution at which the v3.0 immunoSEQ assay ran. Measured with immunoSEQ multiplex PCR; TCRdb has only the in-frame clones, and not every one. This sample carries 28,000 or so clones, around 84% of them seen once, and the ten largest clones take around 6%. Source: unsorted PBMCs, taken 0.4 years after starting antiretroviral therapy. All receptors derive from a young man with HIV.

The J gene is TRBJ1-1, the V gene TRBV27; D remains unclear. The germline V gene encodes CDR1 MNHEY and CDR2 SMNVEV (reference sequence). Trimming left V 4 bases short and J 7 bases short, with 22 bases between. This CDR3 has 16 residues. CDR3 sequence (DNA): TGTGCCAGCAGTTCATTTTATGAGGGAGATAGGGATGAAGCTTTCTTT. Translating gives CASSSFYEGDRDEAFF.

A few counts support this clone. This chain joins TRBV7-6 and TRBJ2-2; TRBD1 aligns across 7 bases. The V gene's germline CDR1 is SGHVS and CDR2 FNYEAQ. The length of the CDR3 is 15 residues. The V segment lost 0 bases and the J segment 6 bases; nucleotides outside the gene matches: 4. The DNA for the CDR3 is TGTGCCAGCAGCTTAGCAGGGGGCACCGCCGGGGAGCTGTTTTTT. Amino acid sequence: CASSLAGGTAGELFF. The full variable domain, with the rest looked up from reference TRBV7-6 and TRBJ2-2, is GAGVSQSPRYKVTKRGQDVALRCDPISGHVSLYWYRQALGQGPEFLTYFNYEAQQDKSGLPNDRFSAERPEGSISTLTIQRTEQRDSAMYRCASSLAGGTAGELFFGEGSRLTVL.

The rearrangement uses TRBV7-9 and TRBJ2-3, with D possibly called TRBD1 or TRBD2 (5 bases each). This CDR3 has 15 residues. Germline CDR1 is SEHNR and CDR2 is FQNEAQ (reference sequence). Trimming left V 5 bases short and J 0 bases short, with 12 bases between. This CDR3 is CASSPGTSSTDTQYF. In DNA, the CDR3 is TGTGCCAGCAGCCCCGGGACGTCTAGCACAGATACGCAGTATTTT.

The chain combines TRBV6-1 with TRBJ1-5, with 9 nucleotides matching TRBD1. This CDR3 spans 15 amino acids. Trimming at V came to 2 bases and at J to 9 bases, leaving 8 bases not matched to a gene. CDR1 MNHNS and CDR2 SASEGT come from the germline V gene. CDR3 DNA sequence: TGTGCCAGCAGTGAACAGGTGACAGGGGGTCGGCCCCAGCATTTT. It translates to CASSEQVTGGRPQHF.

CDR3: CASSLGGDRGTGELFF. The CDR3 region has the DNA TGTGCCAGCAGCTTAGGGGGTGACCGGGGGACCGGGGAGCTGTTTTTT. The chain uses TRBV7-2 and TRBJ2-2, with D possibly being TRBD2 (6 bases). The V and J ends lost 1 base and 5 bases respectively, with 14 bases between them. The CDR3 length is 16 residues. CDR1 SGHTA and CDR2 FQGNSA come from the germline V gene.

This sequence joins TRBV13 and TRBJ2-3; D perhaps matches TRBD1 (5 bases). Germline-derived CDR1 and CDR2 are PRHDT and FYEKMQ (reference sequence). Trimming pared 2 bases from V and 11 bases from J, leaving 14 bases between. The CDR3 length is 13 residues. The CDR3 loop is CASSLQGNGVQYF. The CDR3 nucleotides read TGTGCCAGCAGCTTACAGGGTAATGGGGTGCAGTATTTT.

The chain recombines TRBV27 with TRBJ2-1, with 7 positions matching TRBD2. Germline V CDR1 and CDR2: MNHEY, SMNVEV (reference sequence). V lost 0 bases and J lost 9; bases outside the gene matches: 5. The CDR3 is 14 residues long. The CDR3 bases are TGTGCCAGCAGTTTATCAATCGGGGAGGGTGAGCAGTTCTTC. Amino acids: CASSLSIGEGEQFF.

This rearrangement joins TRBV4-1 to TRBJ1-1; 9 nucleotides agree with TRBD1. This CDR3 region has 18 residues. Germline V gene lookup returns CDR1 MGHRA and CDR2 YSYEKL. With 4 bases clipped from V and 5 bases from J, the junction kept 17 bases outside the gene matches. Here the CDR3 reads CASSPLGQGWALGTEAFF. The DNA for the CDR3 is TGCGCCAGCAGCCCCCTAGGACAGGGGTGGGCTTTGGGAACTGAAGCTTTCTTT.

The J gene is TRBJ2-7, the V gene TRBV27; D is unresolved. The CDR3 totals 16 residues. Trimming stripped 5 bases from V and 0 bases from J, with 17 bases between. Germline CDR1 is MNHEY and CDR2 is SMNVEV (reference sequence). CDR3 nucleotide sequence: TGTGCCAGCAGTATGACTTCCGGCACCAACTCCTACGAGCAGTACTTC. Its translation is CASSMTSGTNSYEQYF.

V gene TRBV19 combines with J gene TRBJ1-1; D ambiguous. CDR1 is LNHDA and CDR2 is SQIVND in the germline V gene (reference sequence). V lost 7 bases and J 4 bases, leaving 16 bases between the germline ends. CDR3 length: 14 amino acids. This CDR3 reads CASTTTPTATEAFF. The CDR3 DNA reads TGTGCCAGTACCACGACTCCGACGGCCACTGAAGCTTTCTTT.

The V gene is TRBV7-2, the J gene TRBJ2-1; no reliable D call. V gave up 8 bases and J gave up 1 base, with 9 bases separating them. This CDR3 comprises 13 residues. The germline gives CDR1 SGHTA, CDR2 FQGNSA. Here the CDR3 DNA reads TGTGCCAGCCGAATAGGTTCCTACAATGAGCAGTTCTTC. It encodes CASRIGSYNEQFF.